The 6 T cell receptor beta chains in this list originate from one sample, sequenced in a study of blood T cell repertoires in COVID-19. The assay was immunoSEQ multiplex PCR, and TCRdb's table has in-frame clones only and misses some. Of over 90,000 clones in the sample, roughly nine tenths were seen once. Sequences were obtained from peripheral blood. The origin of the receptors is a woman in her 70s with acute or convalescent COVID-19.

The rearrangement uses TRBV6-5 and TRBJ2-2, with D perhaps matching TRBD2 (6 bases). In germline, CDR1 is MNHEY, CDR2 SVGAGI. The V and J ends lost 9 bases and 1 base respectively, with 9 bases between them. The CDR3 has 13 residues. The CDR3 DNA reads TGTGCCAGGGGGACTGGGAACACCGGGGAGCTGTTTTTT. Its translation is CARGTGNTGELFF.

V and J are TRBV4-1 and TRBJ1-1; D is perhaps TRBD1 (5 bases). V was cut by 0 bases and J by 10 bases, with 21 bases left in between. Germline V gene sequence: CDR1 MGHRA, CDR2 YSYEKL. The CDR3 consists of 16 residues. The CDR3 sequence is CASSQELTEGRWRAFF. Here the CDR3 DNA reads TGCGCCAGCAGCCAAGAACTAACGGAGGGACGATGGAGAGCTTTCTTT.

The chain links TRBV7-2 to TRBJ2-7; possibly TRBD2 for D (6 bases). The CDR3 loop spans 14 amino acids. With 6 bases removed from V and 4 bases from J, the gap between germline ends came to 16 bases. Germline values: CDR1 SGHTA, CDR2 FQGNSA. CDR3 region: CASRRGDLYYEQYF. In DNA, the CDR3 is TGTGCCAGCAGGCGCGGGGACTTATATTACGAGCAGTACTTC.

The chain has TRBV6-1 and TRBJ1-3; possible D gene TRBD1, 5 bases. Trimming took 3 bases from V and 0 from J, leaving 12 bases between them. CDR1 and CDR2 from the germline V gene are MNHNS and SASEGT. The CDR3 runs to 16 residues. This CDR3 is CASSDLDINSGNTIYF. Written as DNA, the CDR3 is TGTGCCAGCAGTGACCTGGACATCAACTCTGGAAACACCATATATTTT.

Only one count was recorded for this clone. This chain uses TRBV2 with TRBJ1-5; 7 nucleotides align to TRBD1. This CDR3 has 14 amino acids. V was clipped by 2 bases and J by 5 bases; unmatched bases: 3. Germline V gene sequence: CDR1 SNHLY, CDR2 FYNNEI. The CDR3 nucleotides read TGTGCCAGCAGTGAATTTGGGACAGATCAGCCCCAGCATTTT. This translates into CASSEFGTDQPQHF.

V usage is TRBV27 and J usage is TRBJ2-2, with unresolved D. Germline lookup yields CDR1 MNHEY and CDR2 SMNVEV (reference sequence). Trimming took off 0 bases at V and 5 bases at J, with 7 bases between the two ends. This CDR3 has 14 amino acids. CDR3 DNA sequence: TGTGCCAGCAGTTTATCCTGGAGAACCGGGGAGCTGTTTTTT. Translated, it gives CASSLSWRTGELFF.